This entry describes one T cell receptor (beta chain). The sample is drawn from a study of blood T cell repertoires in COVID-19. Across the study: Collection of acute and convalescent COVID-19 samples took place in the United States, Italy and Spain. T cells, B-cell-depleted T cells, or PBMCs supplied cDNA or gDNA.

Trimming removed 2 bases from V and 3 bases from J, with 14 bases in between. Germline CDR1 and CDR2: SGHRS and YFSETQ. CDR3 length: 15 residues. In the authors' methods: Cell counts per sample came from amplifying reference gene primers. Some clones are missing from TCRdb's copy, which holds only in-frame ones; the method was immunoSEQ multiplex PCR. V and J calls and clone size come straight from that table; D and trimming were deduced from the DNA. The profile shows about 55,000 clones, around 90% of them singletons. The chain combines TRBV5-1 with TRBJ1-1, with D perhaps matching TRBD1 (6 bases). The TCR sequence derives from a man older than 75 with acute or convalescent COVID-19. Sequencing input: peripheral blood. CDR3 sequence (DNA): TGCGCCAGCAGCTTTGCACCGACAGGAGACACTGAAGCTTTCTTT. Protein: CASSFAPTGDTEAFF.